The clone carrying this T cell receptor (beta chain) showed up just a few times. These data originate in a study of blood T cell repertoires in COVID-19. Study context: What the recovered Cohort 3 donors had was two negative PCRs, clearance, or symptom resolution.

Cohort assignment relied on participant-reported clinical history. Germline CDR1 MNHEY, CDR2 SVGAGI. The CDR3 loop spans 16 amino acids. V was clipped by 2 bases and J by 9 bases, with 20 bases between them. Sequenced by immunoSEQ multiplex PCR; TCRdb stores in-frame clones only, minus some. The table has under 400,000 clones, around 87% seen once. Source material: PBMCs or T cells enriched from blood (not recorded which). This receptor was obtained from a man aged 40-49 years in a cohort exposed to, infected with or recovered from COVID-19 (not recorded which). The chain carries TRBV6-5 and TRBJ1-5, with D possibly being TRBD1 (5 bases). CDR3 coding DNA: TGTGCCAGCAGTTACGGGGACTCACGGGCGGGTTTGCCCCAGCATTTT. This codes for CASSYGDSRAGLPQHF.